The next 18 T cell receptor beta chains were all read from a single sample in a study of beta chain features in type 1 diabetes. Every bit of the isolated RNA underwent reverse transcription, so sequencing read expressed TCRB transcripts. Repertoires were generated with immunoSEQ multiplex PCR, while TCRdb's copy carries only in-frame clones and drops some. Seen here are about 620,000 clones, around 15% observed once, and the top ten hold 0.07% to 0.095%. The sequencing input was naive CD4+ T cells from blood. The receptors originated from a man younger than 35 in good health.

The chain links TRBV6-5 to TRBJ1-1; D may be TRBD1 (5 bases). There are 13 residues in the CDR3. With 5 bases removed from V and 0 bases from J, the gap between germline ends came to 7 bases. CDR1 and CDR2 from the germline V gene are MNHEY and SVGAGI. The CDR3 DNA sequence: TGTGCCAGCAGTCGGACATTGAACACTGAAGCTTTCTTT. It encodes CASSRTLNTEAFF.

This clone has only a few counts. The chain has TRBV10-3 and TRBJ1-2; maybe TRBD1 (5 bases). V gave up 4 bases and J gave up 4 bases, with 10 bases separating them. There are 13 residues in the CDR3. Per germline, CDR1 ENHRY and CDR2 SYGVKD. The CDR3 reads CAISAIDSYGYTF. Written as DNA, the CDR3 is TGTGCCATCAGTGCGATCGACAGCTATGGCTACACCTTC.

This clone was detected a few times. The chain employs TRBV10-3 and TRBJ1-3; D uncertain. Germline lookup yields CDR1 ENHRY and CDR2 SYGVKD. The CDR3 length is 15 residues. The V end lost 5 bases, the J end lost 0 bases, and 11 bases lay between the germline ends. As DNA, the CDR3 is TGTGCCATCAGTCCAGACGCCTCCTCTGGAAACACCATATATTTT. Protein sequence: CAISPDASSGNTIYF.

This clone was seen only a few times. The CDR3 is CASIPGRGQRAPVKEGYTF. CDR3 sequence (DNA): TGTGCCAGCATTCCAGGGCGTGGACAGAGGGCCCCTGTTAAGGAAGGCTACACCTTC. V is TRBV21-1 and J is TRBJ1-2; no DNA check was done on the table's D call, TRBD1. TRBV21-1 is termed a pseudogene. The length of the CDR3 is 19 residues.

In the case of this clone: Other DNA sequences from this sample encode an identical CDR3 as well. The chain uses TRBV9 and TRBJ2-5, with D perhaps TRBD1 or TRBD2 (5 bases each). Trimming took 2 bases from V and 5 from J, leaving 10 bases between them. Germline V gives CDR1 SGDLS, CDR2 YYNGEE. The CDR3 runs to 13 residues. The chain's CDR3 is CASSVGVRETQYF. In DNA form, the CDR3 reads TGTGCCAGCAGCGTGGGGGTCCGGGAGACCCAGTACTTC. Complete variable domain (other parts from reference TRBV9 and TRBJ2-5): DSGVTQTPKHLITATGQRVTLRCSPRSGDLSVYWYQQSLDQGLQFLIQYYNGEERAKGNILERFSAQQFPDLHSELNLSSLELGDSALYFCASSVGVRETQYFGPGTRLLVL.

The chain has TRBV7-2 and TRBJ2-5; D possibly corresponds to TRBD1 (5 bases). V gave up 5 bases and J gave up 4 bases, with 14 bases separating them. CDR1 is SGHTA, CDR2 FQGNSA, per germline. The CDR3 length is 14 residues. The CDR3 DNA sequence: TGTGCCAGCAGCCCGACAGTGTCAGGAGAGACCCAGTACTTC. Its translation: CASSPTVSGETQYF. The variable domain in full, completed from reference TRBV7-2 and TRBJ2-5, reads GAGVSQSPSNKVTEKGKDVELRCDPISGHTALYWYRQSLGQGLEFLIYFQGNSAPDKSGLPSDRFSAERTGGSVSTLTIQRTQQEDSAVYLCASSPTVSGETQYFGPGTRLLVL.

This chain uses TRBV4-3 with TRBJ1-1; 9 bases match TRBD1. The CDR3 length is 15 residues. CDR1 and CDR2 from the germline V gene are LGHNA and YSLEER. J lost 4 bases, V lost 3 bases, and 6 bases had no gene match. CDR3 residues: CASSQALTGGTEAFF. CDR3 DNA sequence: TGCGCCAGCAGCCAGGCTTTGACAGGGGGCACTGAAGCTTTCTTT.

The chain employs TRBV7-3 and TRBJ2-3; D remains unclear. V was cut by 2 bases and J by 2 bases, with 8 bases left in between. Per the germline V gene, CDR1 is SGHTA and CDR2 is FQGTGA. The CDR3 contains 14 residues. The CDR3 DNA is TGTGCCAGCAGCTTATCATCGTTCACAGATACGCAGTATTTT. Translated, it gives CASSLSSFTDTQYF.

This clone occurred a few times. This chain links TRBV28 with TRBJ2-1, with D uncertain. The germline V gene encodes CDR1 MDHEN and CDR2 SYDVKM. Trimming shortened V by 8 bases and J by 5 bases, and 4 bases separated the two germline ends. The CDR3 is made up of 10 amino acids. The CDR3 DNA follows: TGTGCCAGCTTCAACAATGAGCAGTTCTTC. Encoded protein: CASFNNEQFF.

The sample holds a few counts of this clone. The chain employs TRBV5-6 and TRBJ2-2; 8 bases are shared with TRBD1. Germline V gene lookup returns CDR1 SGHDT and CDR2 YYEEEE. Trimming at V came to 4 bases and at J to 2 bases, leaving 13 bases not matched to a gene. The CDR3 spans 18 residues. CDR3 amino acids: CASSPATGVGKNTGELFF. The CDR3 DNA follows: TGTGCCAGCAGCCCAGCGACAGGGGTGGGGAAAAACACCGGGGAGCTGTTTTTT.

This clone has more than one count but fewer than ten. The V call is TRBV7-9, the J call TRBJ1-2; the match to TRBD1 covers 8 bases. The CDR3 is made up of 16 amino acids. V was pared by 2 bases and J by 0 bases, with 5 bases of the junction left unmatched. Germline CDR1 SEHNR, CDR2 FQNEAQ (reference sequence). The CDR3 protein is CASSLSGGQANYGYTF. The CDR3 nucleotides are TGTGCCAGCAGCTTATCGGGGGGACAGGCTAACTATGGCTACACCTTC.

This clone has just a few counts. This chain joins TRBV10-3 and TRBJ1-2; no clear D. The V and J ends lost 2 bases and 4 bases respectively, with 8 bases between them. CDR3 length equals 13 residues. Per germline, CDR1 ENHRY and CDR2 SYGVKD. CDR3 region: CAISEVDGYGYTF. CDR3 nucleotides: TGTGCCATCAGTGAGGTGGACGGCTATGGCTACACCTTC.

A few counts support this clone. This chain connects TRBV4-3 to TRBJ1-6; TRBD1 aligns across 7 bases. This CDR3 spans 16 amino acids. J lost 9 bases, V lost 0 bases, and 8 bases had no gene match. Looked up from germline, CDR1 is LGHNA and CDR2 is YSLEER. In nucleotides, the CDR3 is TGCGCCAGCAGCCAAGAGGGGGACAAGGGGGCTTCACCCCTCCACTTT. The encoded protein is CASSQEGDKGASPLHF.

This clone was observed a handful of times. The chain links TRBV18 to TRBJ1-2; D might be TRBD1 (5 bases). This CDR3 contains 12 residues. The V end was cut by 3 bases, the J end by 7 bases, with 9 bases between. Per germline, CDR1 KGHSH and CDR2 LQKENI. This CDR3 is CASSPGTGGYTF. CDR3 sequence (DNA): TGTGCCAGCTCACCTGGGACTGGTGGCTACACCTTC.

The chain has TRBV4-2 and TRBJ2-2; D remains ambiguous. The germline gives CDR1 LGHNA, CDR2 YNFKEQ. This CDR3 spans 12 amino acids. V lost 1 base, J lost 5 bases, and 2 bases lay in between. CDR3 DNA sequence: TGTGCCAGCAGCCAAGTTACCGGGGAGCTGTTTTTT. Residues: CASSQVTGELFF.

This clone was observed a handful of times. The sample has other DNA sequences that encode this CDR3 too. V is TRBV5-1 and J is TRBJ2-3; TRBD1 matches at 9 bases. CDR1 and CDR2 (germline): SGHRS, YFSETQ. V lost 3 bases and J lost 4; bases outside the gene matches: 6. This CDR3 is 15 amino acids long. CDR3 sequence (DNA): TGCGCCAGCAGCTCTCCGGGACAGGGATCAGATACGCAGTATTTT. It yields the protein CASSSPGQGSDTQYF.

The rearrangement links TRBV14 to TRBJ1-4; no definite D call. Trimming shortened V by 1 base and J by 0 bases, and 9 bases separated the two germline ends. This CDR3 region has 16 residues. Germline CDR1 is SGHDN and CDR2 is FVKESK. The CDR3 DNA sequence: TGTGCCAGCAGCCAAGCCCCACTTTCAACTAATGAAAAACTGTTTTTT. Translated, it gives CASSQAPLSTNEKLFF.

The chain uses TRBV29-1 and TRBJ2-2, with D unresolved. CDR1 and CDR2 from the germline V gene are SQVTM and ANQGSEA. CDR3 length: 16 amino acids. With 0 bases removed from V and 0 bases from J, the gap between germline ends came to 11 bases. The CDR3 DNA reads as TGCAGCGTTGAAGAAGTGTCCACCTCGAACACCGGGGAGCTGTTTTTT. Translation gives CSVEEVSTSNTGELFF.